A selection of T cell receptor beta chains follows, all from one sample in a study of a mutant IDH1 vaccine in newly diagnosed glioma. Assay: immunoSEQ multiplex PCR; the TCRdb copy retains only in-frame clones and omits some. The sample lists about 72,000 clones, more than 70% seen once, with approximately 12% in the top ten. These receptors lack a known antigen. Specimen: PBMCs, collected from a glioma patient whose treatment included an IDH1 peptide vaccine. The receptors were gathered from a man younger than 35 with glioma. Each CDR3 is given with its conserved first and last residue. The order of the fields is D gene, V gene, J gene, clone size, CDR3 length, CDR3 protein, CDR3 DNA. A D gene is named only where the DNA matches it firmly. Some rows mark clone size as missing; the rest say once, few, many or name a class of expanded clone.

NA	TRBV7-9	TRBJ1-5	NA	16	CASSLSTGAGNQPQHF	TGTGCCAGCAGCTTAAGCACGGGGGCCGGCAATCAGCCCCAGCATTTT
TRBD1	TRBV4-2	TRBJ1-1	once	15	CASSQADRGGTEAFF	TGTGCCAGCAGCCAAGCCGACAGGGGAGGCACTGAAGCTTTCTTT
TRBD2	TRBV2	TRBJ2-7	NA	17	CASLGLGLAGGMYEQYF	TGTGCCAGCTTGGGTTTGGGACTAGCGGGGGGGATGTACGAGCAGTACTTC
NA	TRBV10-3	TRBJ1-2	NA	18	CAISDPSQTGRANYGYTF	TGTGCCATCAGTGACCCTTCTCAGACAGGCAGAGCTAACTATGGCTACACCTTC
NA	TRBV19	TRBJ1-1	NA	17	CASSIDRGGGQNTEAFF	TGTGCCAGTAGTATAGATAGGGGAGGGGGACAAAACACTGAAGCTTTCTTT
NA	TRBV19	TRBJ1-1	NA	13	CASSIQQNTEAFF	TGTGCCAGTAGTATTCAACAGAACACTGAAGCTTTCTTT
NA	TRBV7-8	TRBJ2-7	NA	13	CASSLTDTYEQYF	TGTGCCAGCAGCTTAACCGACACCTACGAGCAGTACTTC
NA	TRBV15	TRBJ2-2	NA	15	CATSRDGTNTGELFF	TGTGCCACCAGCAGGGACGGAACGAACACCGGGGAGCTGTTTTTT
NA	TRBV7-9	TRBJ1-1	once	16	CASSLGSGWVNTEAFF	TGTGCCAGCAGCTTAGGTTCAGGGTGGGTGAACACTGAAGCTTTCTTT
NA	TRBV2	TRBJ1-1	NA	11	CASSSNTEAFF	TGTGCCAGCAGTAGCAACACTGAAGCTTTCTTT
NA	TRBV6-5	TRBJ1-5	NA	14	CASSPRQVFQPQHF	TGTGCCAGCAGTCCCCGACAGGTTTTCCAGCCCCAGCATTTT
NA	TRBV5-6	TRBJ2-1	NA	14	CASSFDSSYNEQFF	TGTGCCAGCAGCTTTGACAGCTCCTACAATGAGCAGTTCTTC
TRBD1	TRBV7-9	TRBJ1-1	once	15	CASSHNRGANTEAFF	TGTGCCAGCAGCCACAACAGGGGAGCGAACACTGAAGCTTTCTTT
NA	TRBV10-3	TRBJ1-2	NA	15	CAISEGLPKDYGYTF	TGTGCCATCAGTGAGGGCCTACCTAAGGACTATGGCTACACCTTC
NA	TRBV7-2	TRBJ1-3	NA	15	CASSPQGGAGNTIYF	TGTGCCAGCAGCCCCCAAGGGGGGGCTGGAAACACCATATATTTT
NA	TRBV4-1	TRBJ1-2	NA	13	CASSQDRAYGYTF	TGCGCCAGCAGCCAAGACCGGGCGTATGGCTACACCTTC
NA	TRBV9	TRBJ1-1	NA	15	CASSVGGTPNTEAFF	TGTGCCAGCAGCGTAGGGGGGACACCGAACACTGAAGCTTTCTTT
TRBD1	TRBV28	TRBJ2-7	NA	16	CATRGPGTGSIYEQYF	TGTGCCACCAGGGGGCCCGGGACAGGTAGTATCTACGAGCAGTACTTC
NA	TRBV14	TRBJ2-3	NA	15	CASSRQDRITDTQYF	TGTGCCAGCAGCCGCCAAGATCGGATCACAGATACGCAGTATTTT
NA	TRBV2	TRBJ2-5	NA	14	CASSKQGLGVSQYF	TGTGCCAGCAGTAAACAGGGTCTGGGCGTCTCCCAGTACTTC
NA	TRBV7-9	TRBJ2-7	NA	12	CASTDGTYEQYF	TGTGCCAGCACCGACGGGACCTACGAGCAGTACTTC
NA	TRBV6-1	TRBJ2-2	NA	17	CASSEIGPGHVSGELFF	TGTGCCAGCAGTGAGATAGGACCGGGACATGTTTCCGGGGAGCTGTTTTTT
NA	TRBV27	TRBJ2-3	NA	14	CASSPYYGLDTQYF	TGTGCCAGCAGTCCATACTACGGACTAGATACGCAGTATTTT
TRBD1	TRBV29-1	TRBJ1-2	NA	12	CSVEFTGESYTF	TGCAGCGTTGAATTTACAGGGGAAAGCTACACCTTC
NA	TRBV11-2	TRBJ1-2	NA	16	CASSSQGGNGVYGYTF	TGTGCCAGCAGCTCGCAAGGGGGAAACGGCGTCTATGGCTACACCTTC
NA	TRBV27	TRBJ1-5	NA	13	CASSKAPRQPQHF	TGTGCCAGCAGTAAGGCTCCGAGGCAGCCCCAGCATTTT
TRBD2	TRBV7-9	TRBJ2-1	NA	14	CASRTSGRTDEQFF	TGTGCCAGCCGGACTAGCGGGAGGACAGATGAGCAGTTCTTC
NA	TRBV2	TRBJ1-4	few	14	CASRETGLREKLFF	TGTGCCAGCAGGGAGACAGGCCTTCGGGAAAAACTGTTTTTT
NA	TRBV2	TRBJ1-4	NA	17	CASRVGNVLSTNEKLFF	TGTGCCAGCAGAGTCGGAAACGTACTTTCAACTAATGAAAAACTGTTTTTT
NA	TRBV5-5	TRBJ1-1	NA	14	CASSLAPDNTEAFF	TGTGCCAGCAGCTTGGCACCTGACAACACTGAAGCTTTCTTT
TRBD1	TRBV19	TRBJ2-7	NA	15	CASSFTGAYIYEQYF	TGTGCCAGTAGTTTCACAGGGGCGTACATCTACGAGCAGTACTTC
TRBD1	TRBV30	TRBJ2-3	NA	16	CAWSVPRDRDTDTQYF	TGTGCCTGGAGTGTACCCAGGGACAGGGACACAGATACGCAGTATTTT
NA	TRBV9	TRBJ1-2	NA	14	CASSVADANYGYTF	TGTGCCAGCAGCGTAGCGGACGCGAACTATGGCTACACCTTC
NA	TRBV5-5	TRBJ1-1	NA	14	CASSLWQGGTEAFF	TGTGCCAGCAGCTTGTGGCAGGGAGGGACTGAAGCTTTCTTT
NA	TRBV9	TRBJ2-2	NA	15	CASSANRVQGGELFF	TGTGCCAGCAGCGCCAACAGGGTTCAGGGCGGGGAGCTGTTTTTT
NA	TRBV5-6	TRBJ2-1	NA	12	CASSLVADEQFF	TGTGCCAGCAGCTTGGTGGCAGATGAGCAGTTCTTC
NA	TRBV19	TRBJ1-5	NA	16	CASRGGAVGSNQPQHF	TGTGCCAGTAGGGGAGGAGCGGTGGGAAGCAATCAGCCCCAGCATTTT
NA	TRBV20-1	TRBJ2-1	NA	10	CSASLNEQFF	TGCAGTGCCAGCCTCAATGAGCAGTTCTTC
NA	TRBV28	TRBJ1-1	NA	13	CASNPTGVAEAFF	TGTGCCAGCAACCCTACGGGGGTCGCTGAAGCTTTCTTT
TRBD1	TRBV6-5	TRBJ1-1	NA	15	CASNHYAGTAEEAFF	TGTGCCAGCAACCATTATGCCGGGACAGCAGAAGAAGCTTTCTTT
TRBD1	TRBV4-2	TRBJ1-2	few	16	CASSQAGQGANYGYTF	TGTGCCAGCAGCCAAGCAGGACAGGGGGCTAACTATGGCTACACCTTC
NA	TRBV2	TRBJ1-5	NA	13	CASSYTEYQPQHF	TGTGCCAGCAGTTATACAGAATATCAGCCCCAGCATTTT
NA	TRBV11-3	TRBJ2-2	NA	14	CASSLTGYTGELFF	TGTGCCAGCAGCCTGACAGGTTACACCGGGGAGCTGTTTTTT